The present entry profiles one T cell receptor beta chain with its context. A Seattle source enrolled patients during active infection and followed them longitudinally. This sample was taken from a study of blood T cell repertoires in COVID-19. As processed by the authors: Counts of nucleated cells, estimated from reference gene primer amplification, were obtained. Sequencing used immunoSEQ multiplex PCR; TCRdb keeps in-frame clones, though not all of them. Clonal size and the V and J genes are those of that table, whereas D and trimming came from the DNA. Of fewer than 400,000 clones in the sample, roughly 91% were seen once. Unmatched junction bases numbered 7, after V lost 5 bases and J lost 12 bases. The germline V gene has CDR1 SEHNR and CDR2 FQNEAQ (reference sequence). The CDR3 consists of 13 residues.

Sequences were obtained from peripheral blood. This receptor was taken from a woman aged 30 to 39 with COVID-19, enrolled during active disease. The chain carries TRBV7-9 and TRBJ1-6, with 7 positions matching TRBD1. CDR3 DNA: TGTGCCAGCAGCCTGGGACAGTCCCTACCCCTCCACTTT. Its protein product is CASSLGQSLPLHF.